This record covers a single TCR beta chain. This sample was taken from a study of blood T cell repertoires in COVID-19. The data were produced by immunoSEQ multiplex PCR, yet TCRdb's version contains in-frame clones alone and is incomplete. This sample carries about 420,000 clones, over 85% of them seen once, and the ten largest clones take approximately 0.92%. This CDR3 has 14 residues. Germline V gene sequence: CDR1 MRHNA, CDR2 SNTAGT. V lost 3 bases and J 3 bases, leaving 11 bases between the germline ends. The receptor's source is a man younger than 35 with COVID-19, enrolled during active disease. The sequenced sample was peripheral blood. The chain is built from TRBV6-4 and TRBJ1-1; no clear D gene. Here the CDR3 DNA reads TGTGCCAGCAGTGAAAGTAGCAGTCACACTGAAGCTTTCTTT. It specifies CASSESSSHTEAFF.